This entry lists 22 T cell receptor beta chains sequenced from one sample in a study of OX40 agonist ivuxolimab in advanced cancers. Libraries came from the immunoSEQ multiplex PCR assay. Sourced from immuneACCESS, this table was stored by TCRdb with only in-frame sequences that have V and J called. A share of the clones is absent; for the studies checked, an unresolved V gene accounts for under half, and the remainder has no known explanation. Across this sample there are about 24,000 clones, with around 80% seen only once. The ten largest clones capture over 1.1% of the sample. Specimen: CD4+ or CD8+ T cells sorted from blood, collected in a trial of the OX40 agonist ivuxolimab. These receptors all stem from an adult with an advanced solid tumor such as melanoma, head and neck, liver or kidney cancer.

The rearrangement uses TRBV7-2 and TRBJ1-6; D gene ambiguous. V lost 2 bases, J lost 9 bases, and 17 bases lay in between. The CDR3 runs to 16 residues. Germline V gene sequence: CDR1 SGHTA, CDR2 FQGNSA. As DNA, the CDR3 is TGTGCCAGCAGCTTATTCGCGGAGGGAGACGGTTCACCCCTCCACTTT. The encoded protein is CASSLFAEGDGSPLHF.

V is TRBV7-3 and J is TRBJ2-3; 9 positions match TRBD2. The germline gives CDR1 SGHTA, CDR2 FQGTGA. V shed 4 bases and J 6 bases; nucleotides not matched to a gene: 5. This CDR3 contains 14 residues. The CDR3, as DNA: TGTGCCAGCAGCTCTAGCGGGGTCACCGATACGCAGTATTTT. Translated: CASSSSGVTDTQYF. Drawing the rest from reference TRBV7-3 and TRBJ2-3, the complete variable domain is GAGVSQTPSNKVTEKGKYVELRCDPISGHTALYWYRQSLGQGPEFLIYFQGTGAADDSGLPNDRFFAVRPEGSVSTLKIQRTERGDSAVYLCASSSSGVTDTQYFGPGTRLTVL.

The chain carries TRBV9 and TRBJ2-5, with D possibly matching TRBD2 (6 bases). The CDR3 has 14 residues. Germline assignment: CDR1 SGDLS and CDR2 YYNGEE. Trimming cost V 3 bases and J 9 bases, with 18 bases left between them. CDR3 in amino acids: CASSESSAPGAQYF. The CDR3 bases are TGTGCCAGCAGCGAGAGCAGCGCGCCGGGGGCCCAGTACTTC. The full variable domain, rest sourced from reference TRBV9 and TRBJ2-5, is DSGVTQTPKHLITATGQRVTLRCSPRSGDLSVYWYQQSLDQGLQFLIQYYNGEERAKGNILERFSAQQFPDLHSELNLSSLELGDSALYFCASSESSAPGAQYFGPGTRLLVL.

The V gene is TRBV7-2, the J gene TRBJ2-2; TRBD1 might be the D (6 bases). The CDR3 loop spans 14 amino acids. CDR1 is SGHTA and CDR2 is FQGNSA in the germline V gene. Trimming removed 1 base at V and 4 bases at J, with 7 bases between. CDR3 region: CASSLGGGTGELFF. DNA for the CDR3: TGTGCCAGCAGCTTAGGAGGGGGCACCGGGGAGCTGTTTTTT.

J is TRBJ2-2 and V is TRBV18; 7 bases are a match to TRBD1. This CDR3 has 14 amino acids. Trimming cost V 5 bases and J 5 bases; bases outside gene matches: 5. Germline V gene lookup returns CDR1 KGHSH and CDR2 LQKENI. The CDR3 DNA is TGTGCCAGCTCAGGCCGACAGGGAACCGGGGAGCTGTTTTTT. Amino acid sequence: CASSGRQGTGELFF.

The CDR3 DNA is TGTGCCAGCAGGGGGCGCACTGAAGCTTTCTTT. This translates into CASRGRTEAFF. This chain links TRBV2 with TRBJ1-1; D may be TRBD1 (5 bases). Trimming removed 6 bases at V and 4 bases at J, with 6 bases between. The CDR3 covers 11 residues. Germline assignment: CDR1 SNHLY and CDR2 FYNNEI. Combining the CDR3 with reference TRBV2 and TRBJ1-1 gives the whole variable domain EPEVTQTPSHQVTQMGQEVILRCVPISNHLYFYWYRQILGQKVEFLVSFYNNEISEKSEIFDDQFSVERPDGSNFTLKIRSTKLEDSAMYFCASRGRTEAFFGQGTRLTVV.

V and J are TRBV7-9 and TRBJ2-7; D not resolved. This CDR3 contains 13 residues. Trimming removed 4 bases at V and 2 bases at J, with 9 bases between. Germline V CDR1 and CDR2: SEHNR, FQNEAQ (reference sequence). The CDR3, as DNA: TGTGCCAGCAGCTGGGAAGGGACCTACGAGCAGTACTTC. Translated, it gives CASSWEGTYEQYF.

The CDR3 DNA reads TGTGCCAGCAAAAGGCTACCGAACACCGGGGAGCTGTTTTTT. Protein: CASKRLPNTGELFF. The chain links TRBV11-1 to TRBJ2-2; D unclear. Deletions cut 7 bases from V and 0 bases from J, with 9 bases between. The CDR3 length is 14 residues. CDR1 and CDR2 from the germline V gene are SGHAT and FQDESV (reference sequence).

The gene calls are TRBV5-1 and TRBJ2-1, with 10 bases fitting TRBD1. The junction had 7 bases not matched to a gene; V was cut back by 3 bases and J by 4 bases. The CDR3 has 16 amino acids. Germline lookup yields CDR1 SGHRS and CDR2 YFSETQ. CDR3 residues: CASSWTPGQGYNEQFF. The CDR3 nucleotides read TGCGCCAGCAGCTGGACTCCGGGACAGGGGTACAATGAGCAGTTCTTC.

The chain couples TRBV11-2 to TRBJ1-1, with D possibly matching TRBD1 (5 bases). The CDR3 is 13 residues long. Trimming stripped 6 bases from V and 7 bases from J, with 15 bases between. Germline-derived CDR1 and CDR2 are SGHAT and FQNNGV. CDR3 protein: CASSQTRDGEAFF. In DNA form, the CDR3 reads TGTGCCAGCAGTCAAACTCGGGACGGTGAAGCTTTCTTT.

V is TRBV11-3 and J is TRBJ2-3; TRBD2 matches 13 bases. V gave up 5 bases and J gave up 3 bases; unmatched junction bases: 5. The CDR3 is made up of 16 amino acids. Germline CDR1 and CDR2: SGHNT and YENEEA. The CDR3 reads CASSPGLAGVTDTQYF. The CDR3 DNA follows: TGTGCCAGCAGCCCTGGACTAGCGGGAGTAACAGATACGCAGTATTTT. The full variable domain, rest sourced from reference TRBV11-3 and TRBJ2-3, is EAGVVQSPRYKIIEKKQPVAFWCNPISGHNTLYWYLQNLGQGPELLIRYENEEAVDDSQLPKDRFSAERLKGVDSTLKIQPAELGDSAVYLCASSPGLAGVTDTQYFGPGTRLTVL.

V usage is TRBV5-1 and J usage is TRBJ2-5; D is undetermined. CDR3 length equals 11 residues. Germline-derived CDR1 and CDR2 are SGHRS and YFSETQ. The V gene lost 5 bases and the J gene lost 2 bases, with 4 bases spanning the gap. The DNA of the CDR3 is TGCGCCAGCAGGTCTCAAGAGACCCAGTACTTC. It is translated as CASRSQETQYF.

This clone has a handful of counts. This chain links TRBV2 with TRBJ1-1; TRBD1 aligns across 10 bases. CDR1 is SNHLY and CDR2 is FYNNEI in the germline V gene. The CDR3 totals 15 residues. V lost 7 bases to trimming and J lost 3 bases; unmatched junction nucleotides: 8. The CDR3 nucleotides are TGTGCCAGCACCAAGACAGGGGGCGGTGACACTGAAGCTTTCTTT. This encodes CASTKTGGGDTEAFF.

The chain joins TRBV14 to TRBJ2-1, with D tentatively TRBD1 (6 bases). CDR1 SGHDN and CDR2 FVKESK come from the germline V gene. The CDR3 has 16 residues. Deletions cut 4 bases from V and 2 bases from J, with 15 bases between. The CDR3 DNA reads TGTGCCAGCAGCCGACAGGTTAACTATACCTACAATGAGCAGTTCTTC. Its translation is CASSRQVNYTYNEQFF.

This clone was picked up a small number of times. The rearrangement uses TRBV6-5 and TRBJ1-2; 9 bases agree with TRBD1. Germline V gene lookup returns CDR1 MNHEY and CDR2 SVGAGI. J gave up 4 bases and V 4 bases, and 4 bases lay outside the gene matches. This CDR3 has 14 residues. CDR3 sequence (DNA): TGTGCCAGCAGTTTGGGGGGACAGGGCTATGGCTACACCTTC. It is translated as CASSLGGQGYGYTF.

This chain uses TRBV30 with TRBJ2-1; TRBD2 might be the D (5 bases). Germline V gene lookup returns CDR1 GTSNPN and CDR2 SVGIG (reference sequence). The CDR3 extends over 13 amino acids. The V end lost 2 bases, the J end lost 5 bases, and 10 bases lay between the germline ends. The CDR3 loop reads CAWSRGIDNEQFF. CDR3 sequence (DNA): TGTGCCTGGAGTAGAGGGATTGACAATGAGCAGTTCTTC.

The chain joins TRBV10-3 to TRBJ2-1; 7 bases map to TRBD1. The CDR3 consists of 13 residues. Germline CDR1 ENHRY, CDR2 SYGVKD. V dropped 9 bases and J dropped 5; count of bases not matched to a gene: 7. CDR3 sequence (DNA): TGTGCCATTCCGGGACAGTCCAACAATGAGCAGTTCTTC. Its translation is CAIPGQSNNEQFF.

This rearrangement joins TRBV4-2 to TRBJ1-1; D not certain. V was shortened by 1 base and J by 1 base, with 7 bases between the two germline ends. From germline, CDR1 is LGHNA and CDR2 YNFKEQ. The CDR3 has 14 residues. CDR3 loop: CASSQGRQNTEAFF. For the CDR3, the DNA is TGTGCCAGCAGCCAAGGACGGCAGAACACTGAAGCTTTCTTT.

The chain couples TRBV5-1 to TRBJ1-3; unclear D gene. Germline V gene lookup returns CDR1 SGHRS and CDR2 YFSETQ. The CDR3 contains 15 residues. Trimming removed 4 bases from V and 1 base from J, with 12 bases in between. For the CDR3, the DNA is TGCGCCAGCAGCCCCGTCACGGGGTCTGGAAACACCATATATTTT. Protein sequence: CASSPVTGSGNTIYF.

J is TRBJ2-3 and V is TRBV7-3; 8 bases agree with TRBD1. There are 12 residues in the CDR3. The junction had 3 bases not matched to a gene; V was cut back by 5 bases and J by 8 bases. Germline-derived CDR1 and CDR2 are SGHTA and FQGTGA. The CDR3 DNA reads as TGTGCCAGCAGCCAGGGGGCAGGTACGCAGTATTTT. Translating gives CASSQGAGTQYF.

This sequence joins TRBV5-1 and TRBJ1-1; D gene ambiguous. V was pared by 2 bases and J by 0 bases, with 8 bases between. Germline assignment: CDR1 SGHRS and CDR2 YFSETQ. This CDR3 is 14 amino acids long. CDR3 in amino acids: CASSFWELNTEAFF. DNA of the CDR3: TGCGCCAGCAGCTTTTGGGAACTGAACACTGAAGCTTTCTTT.

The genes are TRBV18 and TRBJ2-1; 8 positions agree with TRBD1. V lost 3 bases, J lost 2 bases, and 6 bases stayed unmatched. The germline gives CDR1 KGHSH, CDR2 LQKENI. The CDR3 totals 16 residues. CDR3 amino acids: CASSPVGQGAYNEQFF. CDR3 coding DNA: TGTGCCAGCTCACCCGTTGGACAGGGCGCCTACAATGAGCAGTTCTTC.